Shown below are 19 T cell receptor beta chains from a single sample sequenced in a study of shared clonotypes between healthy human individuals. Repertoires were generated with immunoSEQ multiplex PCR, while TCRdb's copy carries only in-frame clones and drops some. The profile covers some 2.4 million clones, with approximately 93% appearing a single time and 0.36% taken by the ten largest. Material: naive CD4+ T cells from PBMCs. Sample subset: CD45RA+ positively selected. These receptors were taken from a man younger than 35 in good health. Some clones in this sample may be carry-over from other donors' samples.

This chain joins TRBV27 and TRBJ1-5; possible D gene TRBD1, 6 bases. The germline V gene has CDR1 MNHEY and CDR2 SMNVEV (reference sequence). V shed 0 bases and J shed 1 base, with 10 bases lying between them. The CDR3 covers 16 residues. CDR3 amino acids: CASSLSWGLSNQPQHF. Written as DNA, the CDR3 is TGTGCCAGCAGTTTATCGTGGGGGCTGAGCAATCAGCCCCAGCATTTT.

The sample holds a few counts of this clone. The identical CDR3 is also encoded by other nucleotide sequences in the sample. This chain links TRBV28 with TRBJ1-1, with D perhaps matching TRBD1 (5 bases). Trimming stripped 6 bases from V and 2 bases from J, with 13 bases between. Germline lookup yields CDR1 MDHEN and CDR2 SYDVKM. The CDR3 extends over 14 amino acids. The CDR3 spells CASSRTGPNTEAFF. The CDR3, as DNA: TGTGCCAGCAGCCGAACAGGACCCAACACTGAAGCTTTCTTT.

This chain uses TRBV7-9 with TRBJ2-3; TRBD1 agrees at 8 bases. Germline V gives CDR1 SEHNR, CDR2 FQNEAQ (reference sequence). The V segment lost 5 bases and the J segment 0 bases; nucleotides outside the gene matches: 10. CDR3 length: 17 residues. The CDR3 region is CASSPRDRTISTDTQYF. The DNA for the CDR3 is TGTGCCAGCAGCCCCCGGGACAGGACAATAAGCACAGATACGCAGTATTTT. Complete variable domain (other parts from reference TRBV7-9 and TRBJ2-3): DTGVSQNPRHKITKRGQNVTFRCDPISEHNRLYWYRQTLGQGPEFLTYFQNEAQLEKSRLLSDRFSAERPKGSFSTLEIQRTEQGDSAMYLCASSPRDRTISTDTQYFGPGTRLTVL.

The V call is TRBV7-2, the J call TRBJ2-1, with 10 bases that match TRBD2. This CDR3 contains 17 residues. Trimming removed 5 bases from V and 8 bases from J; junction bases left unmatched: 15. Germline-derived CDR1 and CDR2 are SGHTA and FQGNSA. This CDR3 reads CASSPGGPSGSIYEQFF. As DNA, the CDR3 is TGTGCCAGCAGCCCCGGGGGGCCTAGCGGGAGTATATATGAGCAGTTCTTC.

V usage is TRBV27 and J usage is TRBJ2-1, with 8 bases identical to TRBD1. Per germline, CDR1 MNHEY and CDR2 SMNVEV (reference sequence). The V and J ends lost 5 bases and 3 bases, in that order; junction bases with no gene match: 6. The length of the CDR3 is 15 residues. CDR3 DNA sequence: TGTGCCAGCAGTCCTCTGGACAGGGTCTACAATGAGCAGTTCTTC. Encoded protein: CASSPLDRVYNEQFF.

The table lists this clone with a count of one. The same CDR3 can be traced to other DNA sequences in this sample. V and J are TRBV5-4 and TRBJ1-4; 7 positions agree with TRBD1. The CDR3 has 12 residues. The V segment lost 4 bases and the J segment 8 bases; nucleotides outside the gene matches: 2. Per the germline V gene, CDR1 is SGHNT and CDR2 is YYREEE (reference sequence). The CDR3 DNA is TGTGCCAGCAGCCGCAGGGGGGAAAAACTGTTTTTT. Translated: CASSRRGEKLFF.

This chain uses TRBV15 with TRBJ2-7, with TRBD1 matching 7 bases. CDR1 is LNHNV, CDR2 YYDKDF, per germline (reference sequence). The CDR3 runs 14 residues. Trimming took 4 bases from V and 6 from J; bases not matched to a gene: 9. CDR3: CATSKDRVRFEQYF. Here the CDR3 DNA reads TGTGCCACCAGCAAAGACAGGGTTAGGTTCGAGCAGTACTTC.

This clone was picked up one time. CDR3 nucleotides: TGTGCCAGCAGTCCCCCCCGGCTGAGCTCCTACAATGAGCAGTTCTTC. Translating it yields CASSPPRLSSYNEQFF. The rearrangement links TRBV28 to TRBJ2-1; D is ambiguous. This CDR3 spans 16 amino acids. Deletions cut 5 bases from V and 0 bases from J, with 14 bases between. The V gene's germline CDR1 is MDHEN and CDR2 SYDVKM.

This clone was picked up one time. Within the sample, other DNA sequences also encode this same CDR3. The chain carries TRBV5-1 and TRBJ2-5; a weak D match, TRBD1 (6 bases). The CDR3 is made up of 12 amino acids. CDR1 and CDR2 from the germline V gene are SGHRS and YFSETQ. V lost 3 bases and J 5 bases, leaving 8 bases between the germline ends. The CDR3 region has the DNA TGCGCCAGCAGCTCCCAGGGGGAGACCCAGTACTTC. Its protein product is CASSSQGETQYF.

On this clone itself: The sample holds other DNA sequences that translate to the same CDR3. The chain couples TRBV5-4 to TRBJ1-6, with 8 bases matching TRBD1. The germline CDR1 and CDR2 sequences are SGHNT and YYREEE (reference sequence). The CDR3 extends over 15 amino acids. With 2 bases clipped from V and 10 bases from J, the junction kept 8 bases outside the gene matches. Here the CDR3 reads CASSFGGQGYSPLHF. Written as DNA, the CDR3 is TGTGCCAGCAGCTTTGGCGGACAGGGTTACTCACCCCTCCACTTT.

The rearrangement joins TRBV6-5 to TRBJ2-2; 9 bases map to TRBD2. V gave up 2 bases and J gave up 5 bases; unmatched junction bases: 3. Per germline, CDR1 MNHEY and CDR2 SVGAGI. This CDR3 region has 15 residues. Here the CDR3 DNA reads TGTGCCAGCAGTTACAAGCTAGCGGGAACCGGGGAGCTGTTTTTT. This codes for CASSYKLAGTGELFF.

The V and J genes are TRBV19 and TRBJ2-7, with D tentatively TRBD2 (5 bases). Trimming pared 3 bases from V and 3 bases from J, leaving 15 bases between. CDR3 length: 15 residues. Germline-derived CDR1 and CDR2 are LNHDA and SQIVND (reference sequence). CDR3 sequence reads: CASSMRRSGIYEQYF. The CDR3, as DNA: TGTGCCAGTAGTATGCGGCGGTCGGGGATCTACGAGCAGTACTTC.

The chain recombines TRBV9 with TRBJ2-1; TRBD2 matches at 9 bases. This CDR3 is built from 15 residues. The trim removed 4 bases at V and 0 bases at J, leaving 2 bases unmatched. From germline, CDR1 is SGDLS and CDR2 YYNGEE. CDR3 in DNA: TGTGCCAGCAGCCCTAGCGGGGACTCCTACAATGAGCAGTTCTTC. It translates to CASSPSGDSYNEQFF. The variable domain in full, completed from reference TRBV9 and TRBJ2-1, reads DSGVTQTPKHLITATGQRVTLRCSPRSGDLSVYWYQQSLDQGLQFLIQYYNGEERAKGNILERFSAQQFPDLHSELNLSSLELGDSALYFCASSPSGDSYNEQFFGPGTRLTVL.

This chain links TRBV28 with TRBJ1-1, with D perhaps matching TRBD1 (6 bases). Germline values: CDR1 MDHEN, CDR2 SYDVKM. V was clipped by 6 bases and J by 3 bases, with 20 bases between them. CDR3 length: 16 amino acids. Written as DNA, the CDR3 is TGTGCCAGCAGCCTTGGCGGGGGGGGCGAAGACACTGAAGCTTTCTTT. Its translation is CASSLGGGGEDTEAFF.

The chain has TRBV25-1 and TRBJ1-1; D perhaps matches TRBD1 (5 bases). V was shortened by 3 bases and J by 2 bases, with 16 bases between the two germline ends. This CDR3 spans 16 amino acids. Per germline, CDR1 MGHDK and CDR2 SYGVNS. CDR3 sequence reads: CASSDPPGGTNTEAFF. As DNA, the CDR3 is TGTGCCAGCAGTGATCCCCCGGGAGGGACCAACACTGAAGCTTTCTTT.

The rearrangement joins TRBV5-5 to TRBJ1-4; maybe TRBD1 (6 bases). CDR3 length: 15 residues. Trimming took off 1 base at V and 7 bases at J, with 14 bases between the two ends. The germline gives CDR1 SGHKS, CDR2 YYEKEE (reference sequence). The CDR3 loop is CASSLILGGGEKLFF. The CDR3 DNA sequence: TGTGCCAGCAGCTTGATTTTAGGGGGTGGTGAAAAACTGTTTTTT.

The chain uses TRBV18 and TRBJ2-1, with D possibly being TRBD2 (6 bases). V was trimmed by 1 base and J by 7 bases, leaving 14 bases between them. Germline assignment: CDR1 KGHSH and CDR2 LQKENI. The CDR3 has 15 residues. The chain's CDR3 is CASSPQTPRGNEQFF. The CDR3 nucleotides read TGTGCCAGCTCACCACAGACACCGCGGGGAAATGAGCAGTTCTTC.

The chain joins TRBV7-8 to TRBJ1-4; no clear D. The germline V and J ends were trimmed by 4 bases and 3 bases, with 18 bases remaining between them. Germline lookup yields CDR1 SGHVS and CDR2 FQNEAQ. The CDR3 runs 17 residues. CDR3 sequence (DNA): TGTGCCAGCAGCTCAAAACAAAGTGAGGGCGCTAATGAAAAACTGTTTTTT. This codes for CASSSKQSEGANEKLFF.

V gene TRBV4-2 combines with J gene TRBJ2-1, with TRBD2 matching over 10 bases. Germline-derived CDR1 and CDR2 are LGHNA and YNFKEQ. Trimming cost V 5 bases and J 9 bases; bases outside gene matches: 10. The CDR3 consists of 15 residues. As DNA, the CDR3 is TGTGCCAGCAGCTTACGGACTAGCGGCGGACTTGAGCAGTTCTTC. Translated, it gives CASSLRTSGGLEQFF.